A single sample is the source of the 10 T cell receptor beta chains below, sequenced in a study of T cell repertoires in cytomegalovirus infection. TCRdb passed the reads through MiXCR, listing each CDR3 protein once. The data show about 450,000 distinct CDR3 sequences, around 32% seen once. Sequencing used PBMCs. The receptors derive from a human donor in good health (CMV status not recorded). Some clones in this sample may be carry-over from other donors' samples.

There are a few counts of this clonotype. A much larger clone is a single base away; this may be a read error. The limits of the CDR3 on the DNA are not certain, so only TCRdb's listed CDR3 is given. V gene TRBV19 combines with J gene TRBJ2-1. The CDR3 sequence runs 15 residues, both termini included. From germline, CDR1 is LNHDA and CDR2 SQIVND (reference sequence). CDR3 sequence: CASTSDRSSYNEQFF.

This clonotype was observed a handful of times. V usage is TRBV28 and J usage is TRBJ1-6; no definite D call. From germline, CDR1 is MDHEN and CDR2 SYDVKM. This CDR3 has 15 residues. V dropped 2 bases and J dropped 9 bases, with 14 bases sitting between them. The CDR3 nucleotides read TGTGCCAGCAGTTTACGCCCCAGTTCGGGTTCACCCCTCCACTTT. Translating gives CASSLRPSSGSPLHF.

The table lists this clonotype with a count of one. A read error is possible here, since a much larger clone lies one base away. The missing conserved phenylalanine or tryptophan at the end of this CDR3 makes a read error likely. This sequence joins TRBV12-3 or TRBV12-4 and TRBJ2-1; 13 nucleotides match TRBD2. With 5 bases clipped from V and 8 bases from J, the junction kept 6 bases outside the gene matches. This CDR3 has 15 amino acids. The CDR3 here is CASSKTSGGRDEQFL. The CDR3 DNA reads TGTGCCAGCAGTAAGACTAGCGGGGGGCGAGATGAGCAGTTCTTA.

This clonotype was detected a few times. The V gene is TRBV6-2 or TRBV6-3, the J gene TRBJ1-1; a possible D gene is TRBD1 (5 bases). The germline V gene has CDR1 MNHEY and CDR2 SVGEGT. The ends were cut back, 2 bases at V and 3 bases at J, with 7 bases in the middle. The CDR3 contains 13 residues. CDR3 DNA sequence: TGTGCCAGCAGTTACAGGGGTGACACTGAAGCTTTCTTT. Protein: CASSYRGDTEAFF.

The chain employs TRBV2 and TRBJ1-2; D is unresolved. The V gene's germline CDR1 is SNHLY and CDR2 FYNNEI. The ends were cut back, 4 bases at V and 7 bases at J, with 7 bases in the middle. The CDR3 extends over 11 amino acids. CDR3 DNA sequence: TGTGCCAGCAGTGTTGGGGTTGGCTACACCTTC. Its protein product is CASSVGVGYTF.

CDR3: CASTAGGEEQYF. The CDR3 region has the DNA TGTGCCAGCACCGCAGGAGGGGAGGAGCAGTACTTC. V is TRBV6-6 and J is TRBJ2-7; possibly TRBD2 for D (6 bases). The length of the CDR3 is 12 residues. V was clipped by 7 bases and J by 7 bases, with 14 bases between them. The germline V gene encodes CDR1 MNHNY and CDR2 SVGAGI (reference sequence).

This clonotype has only a few counts. The V and J genes are TRBV20-1 and TRBJ2-3; D possibly matches TRBD1 or TRBD2 (6 bases each). The CDR3 covers 16 residues. The germline gives CDR1 DFQATT, CDR2 SNEGSKA (reference sequence). V lost 3 bases to trimming and J lost 4 bases, with 20 bases between them. CDR3 sequence (DNA): TGCAGTGCTAGCAATCCGGGGGCTACGTCCGCAGATACGCAGTATTTT. The encoded protein is CSASNPGATSADTQYF.

The chain is built from TRBV7-9 and TRBJ1-1; weak D call: TRBD1 (6 bases). V gave up 7 bases and J gave up 1 base, with 16 bases separating them. The CDR3 is 15 residues long. The V gene's germline CDR1 is SEHNR and CDR2 FQNEAQ (reference sequence). This CDR3 is CASKSRDTWNTEAFF. The CDR3 DNA follows: TGTGCCAGCAAGAGTAGGGACACATGGAACACTGAAGCTTTCTTT.

This clonotype was counted between two and nine times. CDR3 residues: CASSFNGPYEQYF. CDR3 in DNA: TGTGCCAGCAGTTTCAACGGGCCTTACGAGCAGTACTTC. The rearrangement links TRBV12-3 or TRBV12-4 to TRBJ2-7; no firm D call. Trimming pared 3 bases from V and 4 bases from J, leaving 10 bases between. The CDR3 totals 13 residues.

Only a few counts were recorded for this clonotype. The chain joins TRBV20-1 to TRBJ1-5; possible D gene TRBD1, 5 bases. The CDR3 consists of 14 residues. CDR1 and CDR2 (germline): DFQATT, SNEGSKA (reference sequence). V was cut by 1 base and J by 4 bases, with 11 bases left in between. In nucleotides, the CDR3 is TGCAGTGCTAGAGGTGGGGGGAAGAATCAGCCCCAGCATTTT. As protein: CSARGGGKNQPQHF.